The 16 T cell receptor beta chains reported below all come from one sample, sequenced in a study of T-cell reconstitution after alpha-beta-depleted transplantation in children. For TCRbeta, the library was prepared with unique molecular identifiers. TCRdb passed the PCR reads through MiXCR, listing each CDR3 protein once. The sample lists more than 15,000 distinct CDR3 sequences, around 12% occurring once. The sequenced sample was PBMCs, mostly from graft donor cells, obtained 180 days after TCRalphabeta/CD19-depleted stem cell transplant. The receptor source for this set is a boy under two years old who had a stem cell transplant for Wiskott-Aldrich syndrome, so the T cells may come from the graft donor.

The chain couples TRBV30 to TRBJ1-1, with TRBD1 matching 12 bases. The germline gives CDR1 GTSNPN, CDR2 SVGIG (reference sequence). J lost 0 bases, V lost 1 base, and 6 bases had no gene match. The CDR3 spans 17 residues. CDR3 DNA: TGTGCCTGGAGTGCCCGGGACAGGGGGCGGATGAACACTGAAGCTTTCTTT. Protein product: CAWSARDRGRMNTEAFF.

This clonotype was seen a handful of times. The CDR3 sequence: CASSRKGDEQYF. The CDR3 coding sequence is TGTGCCAGCAGCCGAAAAGGCGACGAGCAGTACTTC. The V call is TRBV5-4, the J call TRBJ2-7; D gene uncertain. This CDR3 contains 12 residues. Between the trimmed V and J ends, which lost 4 bases and 5 bases, there was a span of 10 bases. From germline, CDR1 is SGHNT and CDR2 YYREEE (reference sequence).

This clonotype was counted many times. The CDR3 nucleotides read TGCGCCAGCAGCTTGGGGGGGGGAAGTGGGGCCAACGTCCTGACTTTC. Its translation is CASSLGGGSGANVLTF. V usage is TRBV5-1 and J usage is TRBJ2-6, with 7 positions matching TRBD2. The V gene end was trimmed by 0 bases and the J gene end by 3 bases; junction bases not matched to a gene: 3. The CDR3 extends over 16 amino acids. Germline-derived CDR1 and CDR2 are SGHRS and YFSETQ.

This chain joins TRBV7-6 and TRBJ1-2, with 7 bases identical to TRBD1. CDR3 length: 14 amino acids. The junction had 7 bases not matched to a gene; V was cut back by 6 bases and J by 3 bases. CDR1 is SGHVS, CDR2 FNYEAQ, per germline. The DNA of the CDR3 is TGTGCCAGCAGACCTCTAGGGACAGACTATGGCTACACCTTC. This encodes CASRPLGTDYGYTF. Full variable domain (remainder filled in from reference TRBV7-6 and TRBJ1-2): GAGVSQSPRYKVTKRGQDVALRCDPISGHVSLYWYRQALGQGPEFLTYFNYEAQQDKSGLPNDRFSAERPEGSISTLTIQRTEQRDSAMYRCASRPLGTDYGYTFGSGTRLTVV.

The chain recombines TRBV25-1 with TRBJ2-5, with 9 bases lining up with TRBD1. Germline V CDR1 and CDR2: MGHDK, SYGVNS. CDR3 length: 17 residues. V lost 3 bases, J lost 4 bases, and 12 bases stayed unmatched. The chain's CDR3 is CASSDEGTGSWGETQYF. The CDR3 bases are TGTGCCAGCAGTGATGAGGGGACAGGGTCGTGGGGAGAGACCCAGTACTTC.

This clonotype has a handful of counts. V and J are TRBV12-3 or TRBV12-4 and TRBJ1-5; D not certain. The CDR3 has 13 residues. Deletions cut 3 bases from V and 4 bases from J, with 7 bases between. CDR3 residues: CASSFRINQPQHF. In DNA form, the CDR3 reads TGTGCCAGCAGTTTTCGGATAAATCAGCCCCAGCATTTT.

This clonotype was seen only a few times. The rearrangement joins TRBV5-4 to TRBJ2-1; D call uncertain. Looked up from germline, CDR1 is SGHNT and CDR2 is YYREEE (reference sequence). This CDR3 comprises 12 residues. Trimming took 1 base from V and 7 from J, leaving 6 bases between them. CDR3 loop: CASSLLLNEQFF. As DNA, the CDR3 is TGTGCCAGCAGCTTGTTATTAAATGAGCAGTTCTTC.

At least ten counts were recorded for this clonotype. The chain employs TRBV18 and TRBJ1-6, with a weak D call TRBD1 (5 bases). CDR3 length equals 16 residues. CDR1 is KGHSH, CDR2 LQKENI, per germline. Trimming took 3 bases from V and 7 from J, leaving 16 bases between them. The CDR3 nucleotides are TGTGCCAGCTCACCCCTGAAAGCAGGGTTGAATTCACCCCTCCACTTT. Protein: CASSPLKAGLNSPLHF.

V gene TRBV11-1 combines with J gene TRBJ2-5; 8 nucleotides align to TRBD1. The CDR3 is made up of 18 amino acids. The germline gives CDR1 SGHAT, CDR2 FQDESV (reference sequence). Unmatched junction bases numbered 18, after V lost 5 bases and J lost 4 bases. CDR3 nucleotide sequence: TGTGCCAGCAGCCGCCCCAAGGAAAGGACAGGGCGTGTAGAGACCCAGTACTTC. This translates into CASSRPKERTGRVETQYF.

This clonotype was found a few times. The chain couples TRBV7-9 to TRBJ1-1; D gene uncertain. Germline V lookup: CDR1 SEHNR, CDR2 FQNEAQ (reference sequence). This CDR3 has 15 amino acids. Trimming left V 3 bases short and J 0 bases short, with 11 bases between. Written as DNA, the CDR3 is TGTGCCAGCAGCTTCCGGGTGTCAATGAACACTGAAGCTTTCTTT. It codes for CASSFRVSMNTEAFF.

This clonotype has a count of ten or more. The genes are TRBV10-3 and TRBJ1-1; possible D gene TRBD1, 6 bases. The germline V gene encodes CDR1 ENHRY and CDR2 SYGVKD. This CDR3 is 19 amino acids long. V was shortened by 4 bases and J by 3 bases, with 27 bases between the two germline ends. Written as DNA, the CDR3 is TGTGCCATCAGTGGGACTTCCCCGCAGGCGGGGGGGCACGACACTGAAGCTTTCTTT. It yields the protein CAISGTSPQAGGHDTEAFF.

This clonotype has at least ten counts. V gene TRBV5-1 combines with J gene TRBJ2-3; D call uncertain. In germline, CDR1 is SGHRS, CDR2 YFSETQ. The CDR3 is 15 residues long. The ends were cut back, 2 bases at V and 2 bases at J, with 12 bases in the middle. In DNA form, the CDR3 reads TGCGCCAGCAGCTTTGCATCTGATTACACAGATACGCAGTATTTT. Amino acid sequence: CASSFASDYTDTQYF.

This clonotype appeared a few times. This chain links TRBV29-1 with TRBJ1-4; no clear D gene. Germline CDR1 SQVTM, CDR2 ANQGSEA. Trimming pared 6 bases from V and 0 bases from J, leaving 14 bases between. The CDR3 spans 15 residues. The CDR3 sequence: CSVVGPSATNEKLFF. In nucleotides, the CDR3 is TGCAGCGTCGTTGGACCTTCTGCAACTAATGAAAAACTGTTTTTT.

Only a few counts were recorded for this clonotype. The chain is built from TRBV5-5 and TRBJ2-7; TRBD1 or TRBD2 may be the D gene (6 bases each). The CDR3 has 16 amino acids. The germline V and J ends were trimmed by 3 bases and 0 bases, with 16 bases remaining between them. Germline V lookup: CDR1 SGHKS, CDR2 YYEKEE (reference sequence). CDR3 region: CASSSRGRLNSYEQYF. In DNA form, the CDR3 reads TGTGCCAGCAGCTCTCGGGGGCGGTTGAACTCCTACGAGCAGTACTTC.

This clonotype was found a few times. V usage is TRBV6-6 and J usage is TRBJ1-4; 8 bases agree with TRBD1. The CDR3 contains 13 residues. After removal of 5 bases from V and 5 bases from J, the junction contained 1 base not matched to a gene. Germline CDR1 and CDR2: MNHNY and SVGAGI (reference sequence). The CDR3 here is CASSGQGNEKLFF. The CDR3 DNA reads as TGTGCCAGCAGTGGACAGGGAAATGAAAAACTGTTTTTT.

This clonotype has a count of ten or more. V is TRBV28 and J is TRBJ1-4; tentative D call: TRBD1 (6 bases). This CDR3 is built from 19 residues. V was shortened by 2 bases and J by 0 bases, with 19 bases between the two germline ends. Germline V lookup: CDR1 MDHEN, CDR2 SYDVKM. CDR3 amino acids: CASSLPPGHLTATNEKLFF. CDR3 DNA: TGTGCCAGCAGTTTACCCCCGGGACACCTAACCGCAACTAATGAAAAACTGTTTTTT.